The 28 T cell receptor beta chains reported below all come from one sample, sequenced in a study of blood T cell repertoires in COVID-19. The assay was immunoSEQ multiplex PCR, and TCRdb's table has in-frame clones only and misses some. Of roughly 96,000 clones detected, approximately 80% appear once; the ten largest clones hold roughly 4%. What was sequenced was peripheral blood. The receptors were sampled from a man aged 55 to 69 with acute or convalescent COVID-19.

This rearrangement joins TRBV6-2 or TRBV6-3 to TRBJ1-5; D not certain. CDR3 length: 16 residues. Germline lookup yields CDR1 MNHEY and CDR2 SVGEGT. Deletions cut 0 bases from V and 0 bases from J, with 9 bases between. CDR3 sequence reads: CASSYSRQYSNQPQHF. In nucleotides, the CDR3 is TGTGCCAGCAGTTACTCGAGGCAGTATAGCAATCAGCCCCAGCATTTT.

The chain has TRBV18 and TRBJ1-1, with 7 bases aligning to TRBD1. V lost 6 bases, J lost 0 bases, and 10 bases stayed unmatched. The CDR3 has 16 residues. Germline CDR1 reads KGHSH; CDR2 reads LQKENI. In DNA form, the CDR3 reads TGTGCCAGCTCTTGGACCGGGACAGATTTGAACACTGAAGCTTTCTTT. Protein product: CASSWTGTDLNTEAFF.

The chain uses TRBV19 and TRBJ2-1, with a tentative D call TRBD1 (5 bases). Germline lookup yields CDR1 LNHDA and CDR2 SQIVND (reference sequence). Trimming stripped 4 bases from V and 10 bases from J, with 11 bases between. The CDR3 sequence is 12 residues long. The CDR3 loop is CASSTSRTEQFF. The DNA for the CDR3 is TGTGCCAGTAGTACTTCACGGACAGAGCAGTTCTTC. Full variable domain (outside the CDR3, taken from reference TRBV19 and TRBJ2-1): DGGITQSPKYLFRKEGQNVTLSCEQNLNHDAMYWYRQDPGQGLRLIYYSQIVNDFQKGDIAEGYSVSREKKESFPLTVTSAQKNPTAFYLCASSTSRTEQFFGPGTRLTVL.

The chain employs TRBV18 and TRBJ2-3, with D tentatively TRBD2 (6 bases). The CDR3 loop spans 16 amino acids. The germline gives CDR1 KGHSH, CDR2 LQKENI. Trimming removed 2 bases at V and 0 bases at J, with 12 bases between. CDR3 loop: CASSPFREASTDTQYF. In DNA, the CDR3 is TGTGCCAGCTCACCATTCAGGGAGGCTAGCACAGATACGCAGTATTTT.

The chain couples TRBV28 to TRBJ1-5; the match to TRBD1 covers 9 bases. This CDR3 spans 14 amino acids. From germline, CDR1 is MDHEN and CDR2 SYDVKM. After removal of 8 bases from V and 5 bases from J, the junction contained 7 bases not matched to a gene. CDR3 DNA sequence: TGTGCCAGCTATTCCGGGACAGGGTATCAGCCCCAGCATTTT. Translating it yields CASYSGTGYQPQHF.

This clone was observed a few times. V and J are TRBV11-3 and TRBJ1-2; 11 nucleotides match TRBD1. This CDR3 comprises 14 residues. The V and J ends lost 5 bases and 4 bases, in that order; junction bases with no gene match: 3. Germline assignment: CDR1 SGHNT and CDR2 YENEEA. For the CDR3, the DNA is TGTGCCAGCAGCCAAGGACAGGGGGCCTATGGCTACACCTTC. This codes for CASSQGQGAYGYTF.

This clone was recorded only once. The chain joins TRBV11-2 to TRBJ2-1; a weak D match, TRBD2 (6 bases). Per germline, CDR1 SGHAT and CDR2 FQNNGV. The CDR3 contains 15 residues. V was clipped by 4 bases and J by 0 bases, with 10 bases between them. The CDR3 spells CASSSRESSYNEQFF. The CDR3 DNA reads as TGTGCCAGCAGCTCACGGGAGAGCTCCTACAATGAGCAGTTCTTC.

This chain links TRBV29-1 with TRBJ1-1, with D maybe TRBD1 (5 bases). Germline V CDR1 and CDR2: SQVTM, ANQGSEA. V shed 7 bases and J shed 0 bases, with 15 bases lying between them. CDR3 size: 14 residues. CDR3 loop: CSAKPGGMNTEAFF. CDR3 nucleotide sequence: TGCAGCGCAAAACCGGGGGGGATGAACACTGAAGCTTTCTTT.

The chain couples TRBV14 to TRBJ1-1; TRBD1 aligns across 8 bases. CDR3 length equals 15 residues. Per germline, CDR1 SGHDN and CDR2 FVKESK. V lost 2 bases and J lost 1; bases outside the gene matches: 3. The CDR3 loop reads CASSQFQGANTEAFF. CDR3 coding DNA: TGTGCCAGCAGCCAATTTCAGGGGGCGAACACTGAAGCTTTCTTT.

There are a few counts of this clone. DNA for the CDR3: TGTGCCAGTACCAAAGGACAGGGGGCTTCCACTGAAGCTTTCTTT. Its protein product is CASTKGQGASTEAFF. V is TRBV19 and J is TRBJ1-1, with 11 bases aligning to TRBD1. The ends lost 7 bases at V and 4 bases at J; junction bases unmatched: 8. The CDR3 consists of 15 residues. The V gene's germline CDR1 is LNHDA and CDR2 SQIVND (reference sequence).

The chain is built from TRBV7-9 and TRBJ2-1; D is perhaps TRBD2 (5 bases). V lost 4 bases, J lost 3 bases, and 13 bases lay in between. CDR1 SEHNR and CDR2 FQNEAQ come from the germline V gene (reference sequence). CDR3 length: 15 residues. The CDR3, as DNA: TGTGCCAGCAGCTCGACTAACGAGGGCTACAATGAGCAGTTCTTC. Amino acid sequence: CASSSTNEGYNEQFF. The complete variable domain, with remaining parts taken from reference TRBV7-9 and TRBJ2-1, reads DTGVSQNPRHKITKRGQNVTFRCDPISEHNRLYWYRQTLGQGPEFLTYFQNEAQLEKSRLLSDRFSAERPKGSFSTLEIQRTEQGDSAMYLCASSSTNEGYNEQFFGPGTRLTVL.

This clone has only a few counts. The chain links TRBV6-1 to TRBJ1-4, with D tentatively TRBD1 (5 bases). V was shortened by 3 bases and J by 8 bases, with 16 bases between the two germline ends. The CDR3 has 15 amino acids. Germline lookup yields CDR1 MNHNS and CDR2 SASEGT. In nucleotides, the CDR3 is TGTGCCAGCAGTGACGTAGGGCAGGGTGAGGAAAAACTGTTTTTT. Amino acids: CASSDVGQGEEKLFF.

The V gene is TRBV30, the J gene TRBJ1-2; D call uncertain. The CDR3 totals 11 residues. V was clipped by 1 base and J by 5 bases, with 5 bases between them. In germline, CDR1 is GTSNPN, CDR2 SVGIG (reference sequence). The CDR3 DNA sequence: TGTGCCTGGAGTGCTCTTTATGGCTACACCTTC. Encoded protein: CAWSALYGYTF.

The rearrangement joins TRBV6-2 or TRBV6-3 to TRBJ1-4; D unclear. This CDR3 is built from 15 residues. Trimming cost V 5 bases and J 8 bases, with 18 bases left between them. The germline V gene has CDR1 MNHEY and CDR2 SVGEGT. The CDR3 spells CASSKTPPGPEKLFF. The CDR3 nucleotides are TGTGCCAGCAGTAAGACTCCTCCGGGTCCCGAAAAACTGTTTTTT.

This clone occurred a few times. V gene TRBV7-8 combines with J gene TRBJ1-3; TRBD1 agrees at 7 bases. The CDR3 extends over 20 amino acids. The germline CDR1 and CDR2 sequences are SGHVS and FQNEAQ. The J segment lost 0 bases and the V segment lost 2 bases, leaving 16 bases of the junction unmatched. Written as DNA, the CDR3 is TGTGCCAGCAGCTTAAGAATCTTACAGGGGCGCCGGAGCTCTGGAAACACCATATATTTT. Amino acid sequence: CASSLRILQGRRSSGNTIYF.

This chain links TRBV5-4 with TRBJ2-1; 9 nucleotides match TRBD1. The CDR3 totals 16 residues. The V segment lost 5 bases and the J segment 5 bases; nucleotides outside the gene matches: 11. Germline assignment: CDR1 SGHNT and CDR2 YYREEE (reference sequence). The CDR3 nucleotides read TGTGCCAGCAGAACCAGAGGGGGACAGGGAAACAATGAGCAGTTCTTC. It translates to CASRTRGGQGNNEQFF.

The V call is TRBV5-6, the J call TRBJ1-2, with no clear D. V was cut by 0 bases and J by 4 bases, with 13 bases left in between. The CDR3 runs 15 residues. Per germline, CDR1 SGHDT and CDR2 YYEEEE. CDR3 loop: CASSLVPGHSYGYTF. The CDR3 DNA reads as TGTGCCAGCAGCTTGGTTCCTGGGCATTCCTATGGCTACACCTTC.

This chain joins TRBV6-5 and TRBJ1-3; D not resolved. The V gene's germline CDR1 is MNHEY and CDR2 SVGAGI. The CDR3 totals 14 residues. Deletions cut 7 bases from V and 0 bases from J, with 10 bases between. The CDR3 reads CASTQRYSGNTIYF. The CDR3 DNA sequence: TGTGCCAGCACCCAACGCTACTCTGGAAACACCATATATTTT.

This chain connects TRBV10-2 to TRBJ2-7; the D gene is possibly TRBD2 (5 bases). Germline values: CDR1 WSHSY, CDR2 SAAADI. The V and J ends lost 2 bases and 4 bases respectively, with 12 bases between them. The length of the CDR3 is 14 residues. The CDR3 sequence is CASSEAGLTYEQYF. The CDR3, as DNA: TGCGCCAGCAGTGAGGCCGGACTCACATACGAGCAGTACTTC.

V is TRBV30 and J is TRBJ1-5; D gene ambiguous. Germline V gene lookup returns CDR1 GTSNPN and CDR2 SVGIG (reference sequence). Deletions cut 2 bases from V and 0 bases from J, with 17 bases between. CDR3 length: 17 amino acids. The CDR3 nucleotides read TGTGCCTGGAGTCCCCGGTGGGCAGTCAATAGCAATCAGCCCCAGCATTTT. Amino acid sequence: CAWSPRWAVNSNQPQHF.

The CDR3 is CASSPRQGSSGTEAFF. CDR3 sequence (DNA): TGTGCCAGCTCACCCCGACAGGGGAGTTCGGGCACTGAAGCTTTCTTT. V is TRBV18 and J is TRBJ1-1; TRBD1 matches 8 bases. The CDR3 runs 16 residues. In germline, CDR1 is KGHSH, CDR2 LQKENI. V shed 3 bases and J 4 bases; nucleotides not matched to a gene: 10.

This clone has more than one count but fewer than ten. The chain couples TRBV10-2 to TRBJ1-2, with TRBD1 identical over 8 bases. The V gene end was trimmed by 0 bases and the J gene end by 9 bases; junction bases not matched to a gene: 6. Per germline, CDR1 WSHSY and CDR2 SAAADI. CDR3 length equals 14 residues. Here the CDR3 reads CASSESWTGSSYTF. DNA of the CDR3: TGCGCCAGCAGTGAGTCTTGGACAGGGTCAAGCTACACCTTC.

This clone appeared once. This chain joins TRBV18 and TRBJ2-2; 9 bases fit TRBD1. CDR3 length: 16 amino acids. Trimming took 3 bases from V and 4 from J; bases not matched to a gene: 6. CDR1 is KGHSH and CDR2 is LQKENI in the germline V gene. As DNA, the CDR3 is TGTGCCAGCTCACCGCCCGGGACAGGGCGCACCGGGGAGCTGTTTTTT. Its translation is CASSPPGTGRTGELFF.

This chain joins TRBV9 and TRBJ2-5, with D possibly being TRBD2 (7 bases). The V end was cut by 1 base, the J end by 0 bases, with 10 bases between. The CDR3 totals 15 residues. In germline, CDR1 is SGDLS, CDR2 YYNGEE. The CDR3 here is CASSVQGRDQETQYF. The CDR3 nucleotides are TGTGCCAGCAGCGTACAGGGGAGGGACCAAGAGACCCAGTACTTC.

Here the CDR3 DNA reads TGCGCCAGCAGCTTGGATCTGACACCGAATGAAAAACTGTTTTTT. As protein: CASSLDLTPNEKLFF. The rearrangement links TRBV5-1 to TRBJ1-4, with no clear D. The CDR3 is 15 residues long. V lost 0 bases and J lost 5, with 11 bases in between. The germline CDR1 and CDR2 sequences are SGHRS and YFSETQ.

The V and J genes are TRBV12-5 and TRBJ1-1; no definite D call. The V end lost 7 bases, the J end lost 0 bases, and 12 bases lay between the germline ends. The CDR3 runs to 14 residues. Per the germline V gene, CDR1 is LGHNT and CDR2 is FRNRAP. The chain's CDR3 is CASAGETLNTEAFF. The CDR3 bases are TGTGCTAGTGCCGGGGAGACCTTGAACACTGAAGCTTTCTTT.

This clone was detected only a few times. This sequence joins TRBV19 and TRBJ1-5, with unresolved D. Trimming cost V 6 bases and J 2 bases, with 5 bases left between them. CDR3 length: 12 amino acids. Germline assignment: CDR1 LNHDA and CDR2 SQIVND (reference sequence). The CDR3 nucleotides read TGTGCCAGTAGGGAGCGCAATCAGCCCCAGCATTTT. Translation gives CASRERNQPQHF.

The chain links TRBV9 to TRBJ2-2, with D perhaps TRBD1 (6 bases). This CDR3 has 18 amino acids. Trimming took 3 bases from V and 7 from J, leaving 25 bases between them. Germline V CDR1 and CDR2: SGDLS, YYNGEE. The CDR3 nucleotides read TGTGCCAGCAGCGCATCCCCCGGACTCGCTACAGGGATCGGGGAGCTGTTTTTT. Its protein product is CASSASPGLATGIGELFF.